This TCR beta chain was sequenced for a study of cytomegalovirus exposure and HLA in healthy donors. The PCR was carried out with 60 Vbeta primers and 13 Jbeta primers. Sequenced by immunoSEQ multiplex PCR; TCRdb stores in-frame clones only, minus some. The sample contains a few hundred thousand clones, 60% to 80% of which appear only once. Regarding this clone: As yet, its antigen is unknown.

Study-level results: Highly shared variants forming one cluster were likely a sequencing artifact.

This receptor was taken from a man aged 18 to 30 in good health and CMV-seronegative. The sequenced sample consisted of PBMCs.

CDR3 in amino acids: CASALGLAGPYEQYF. In DNA form, the CDR3 reads TGTGCTAGTGCCCTGGGACTAGCGGGTCCCTACGAGCAGTACTTC. The chain carries TRBV12-5 and TRBJ2-7, with 12 nucleotides matching TRBD2. V lost 7 bases to trimming and J lost 2 bases; unmatched junction nucleotides: 6. The CDR3 is made up of 15 amino acids. Germline CDR1 and CDR2: LGHNT and FRNRAP.